This is a list of T cell receptor beta chains from one sample in a study of T cell responses to AZD1222 COVID-19 vaccine. Clones were sequenced by immunoSEQ multiplex PCR, and TCRdb holds only the in-frame ones, with some missing. Of about 160,000 clones listed, approximately 92% are singletons. The sample here was peripheral blood, taken 28 days after the second AZD1222 dose. These TCRs come from an adult who received the AZD1222 COVID-19 vaccine. The CDR3 runs from the conserved cysteine through the conserved F or W. D genes are given only for firm matches. The size of a clone is reported for some rows only, either as once, few or many, or as a class for expanded clones.

J	size	D	V	CDR3	DNA
TRBJ2-7	.	.	TRBV10-3	CASSLGATYEQYF	TGTGCCAGCAGCCTGGGGGCCACCTACGAGCAGTACTTC
TRBJ2-5	.	.	TRBV7-8	CASSPIQGQTGQETQYF	TGTGCCAGCAGCCCCATCCAAGGACAAACTGGCCAAGAGACCCAGTACTTC
TRBJ1-1	once	TRBD1	TRBV5-1	CASSLVQGGTEAFF	TGCGCCAGCAGCTTGGTACAGGGGGGCACTGAAGCTTTCTTT
TRBJ1-1	.	.	TRBV6-1	CASSESRVVNTEAFF	TGTGCCAGCAGTGAAAGCAGGGTGGTGAACACTGAAGCTTTCTTT
TRBJ2-1	.	.	TRBV5-5	CASSLGNPYNEQFF	TGTGCCAGCAGCTTAGGTAACCCCTACAATGAGCAGTTCTTC
TRBJ1-1	.	.	TRBV7-9	CASSFTEGGTEAFF	TGTGCCAGCAGCTTTACGGAGGGGGGGACTGAAGCTTTCTTT
TRBJ2-3	.	TRBD2	TRBV5-8	CASRTGLAGFTDTQYF	TGTGCCAGCAGAACGGGACTAGCGGGATTCACAGATACGCAGTATTTT
TRBJ1-1	.	TRBD1	TRBV30	CAWSGDRGLREAFF	TGTGCCTGGAGCGGGGACAGGGGGCTTAGAGAAGCTTTCTTT
TRBJ2-2	.	.	TRBV6-6	CASSYRASYPPGELFF	TGTGCCAGCAGTTACCGGGCTAGTTACCCTCCCGGGGAGCTGTTTTTT
TRBJ2-1	.	.	TRBV24-1	CATAGTPLVDEQFF	TGTGCCACCGCCGGGACACCCCTAGTCGATGAGCAGTTCTTC
TRBJ2-7	.	.	TRBV6-5	CASSYSSGGSYEQYF	TGTGCCAGCAGTTACTCTAGCGGAGGTTCCTACGAGCAGTACTTC
TRBJ1-6	.	TRBD1	TRBV4-1	CASSQEGQNSPLHF	TGCGCCAGCAGCCAAGAGGGACAGAATTCACCCCTCCACTTT
TRBJ1-5	.	.	TRBV19	CASSIGQPRSNQPQHF	TGTGCCAGTAGTATAGGGCAGCCTCGGAGCAATCAGCCCCAGCATTTT
TRBJ1-5	.	.	TRBV7-2	CASSLARDGQPQHF	TGTGCCAGCAGCTTAGCCAGGGACGGTCAGCCCCAGCATTTT
TRBJ1-5	once	.	TRBV2	CASSEAHENQPQHF	TGTGCCAGCAGTGAAGCCCACGAAAATCAGCCCCAGCATTTT